The 20 T cell receptor beta chains presented below share a single source sample, sequenced in a study of shared clonotypes between healthy human individuals. Naive CD8 isolation took CD45RO-negative cells positively selected for CCR7 and excluded terminally differentiated effector memory CD45RA+ cells. TCRdb's copy holds only in-frame clones and misses some; the assay was immunoSEQ multiplex PCR. The sample yields around 1,900,000 clones, about 94% seen once. Source material: naive CD8+ T cells from PBMCs. The receptors come from a young man in good health. Some clones in this sample may be carry-over from other donors' samples.

The J gene is TRBJ1-3, the V gene TRBV5-4; 8 bases line up with TRBD1. The CDR3 consists of 14 residues. J lost 3 bases, V lost 5 bases, and 4 bases had no gene match. Germline CDR1 SGHNT, CDR2 YYREEE (reference sequence). The DNA for the CDR3 is TGTGCCAGCAGGCCCGACAGGGGTGGAAACACCATATATTTT. Its protein is CASRPDRGGNTIYF.

The CDR3 spells CASSWGRSPPYGYTF. The CDR3 DNA sequence: TGTGCCAGCAGCTGGGGACGATCGCCCCCCTATGGCTACACCTTC. The genes are TRBV7-9 and TRBJ1-2; possible D gene TRBD1, 5 bases. Germline CDR1 SEHNR, CDR2 FQNEAQ (reference sequence). There are 15 residues in the CDR3. V was trimmed by 4 bases and J by 4 bases, leaving 16 bases between them. Supplemented by reference TRBV7-9 and TRBJ1-2, the full variable domain reads DTGVSQNPRHKITKRGQNVTFRCDPISEHNRLYWYRQTLGQGPEFLTYFQNEAQLEKSRLLSDRFSAERPKGSFSTLEIQRTEQGDSAMYLCASSWGRSPPYGYTFGSGTRLTVV.

This chain connects TRBV12-5 to TRBJ1-2, with D unclear. Between the trimmed V and J ends, which lost 0 bases and 3 bases, there was a span of 17 bases. CDR3 length: 17 residues. Germline values: CDR1 LGHNT, CDR2 FRNRAP. CDR3 loop: CASGLVPRPRGDYGYTF. In nucleotides, the CDR3 is TGTGCTAGTGGTTTGGTACCCCGCCCCCGGGGTGACTATGGCTACACCTTC.

The table lists this clone with a few counts. The chain couples TRBV30 to TRBJ1-1; no definite D call. Germline V CDR1 and CDR2: GTSNPN, SVGIG (reference sequence). CDR3 size: 12 residues. Deletions cut 5 bases from V and 7 bases from J, with 14 bases between. The CDR3, as DNA: TGTGCCTGGGACCCTCGGGAGGGTGAAGCTTTCTTT. Translated: CAWDPREGEAFF.

This clone was recorded once. Other DNA sequences in this sample translate to the same CDR3. The V gene is TRBV2, the J gene TRBJ2-1; D ambiguous. This CDR3 has 12 amino acids. Trimming took off 0 bases at V and 7 bases at J, with 4 bases between the two ends. Germline V gene lookup returns CDR1 SNHLY and CDR2 FYNNEI. This chain's CDR3 is CASSEARNEQFF. The CDR3 DNA reads TGTGCCAGCAGTGAAGCGCGTAATGAGCAGTTCTTC.

CDR3 residues: CASSPVRFPNTEAFF. Here the CDR3 DNA reads TGTGCCAGCAGCCCAGTTCGGTTCCCCAACACTGAAGCTTTCTTT. The chain links TRBV6-5 to TRBJ1-1; D gene uncertain. Trimming cost V 6 bases and J 2 bases, with 16 bases left between them. Looked up from germline, CDR1 is MNHEY and CDR2 is SVGAGI. CDR3 length equals 15 residues.

The chain recombines TRBV5-6 with TRBJ2-5; D unclear. This CDR3 comprises 13 residues. V was shortened by 5 bases and J by 1 base, with 9 bases between the two germline ends. Germline V gene lookup returns CDR1 SGHDT and CDR2 YYEEEE. CDR3 sequence: CASRRLGQETQYF. The CDR3 region has the DNA TGTGCCAGCAGGCGACTGGGCCAAGAGACCCAGTACTTC. Full variable domain (outside the CDR3, taken from reference TRBV5-6 and TRBJ2-5): DAGVTQSPTHLIKTRGQQVTLRCSPKSGHDTVSWYQQALGQGPQFIFQYYEEEERQRGNFPDRFSGHQFPNYSSELNVNALLLGDSALYLCASRRLGQETQYFGPGTRLLVL.

The chain's CDR3 is CASSQGLAVPWFF. CDR3 bases: TGTGCCAGCAGCCAAGGACTAGCGGTTCCCTGGTTCTTC. V is TRBV14 and J is TRBJ2-1, with 9 bases aligning to TRBD2. CDR1 SGHDN and CDR2 FVKESK come from the germline V gene. CDR3 length equals 13 residues. Trimming removed 1 base from V and 15 bases from J; junction bases left unmatched: 7.

The rearrangement uses TRBV5-1 and TRBJ2-7; D gene ambiguous. The CDR3 sequence is 14 residues long. Germline V gene sequence: CDR1 SGHRS, CDR2 YFSETQ. Trimming took off 3 bases at V and 1 base at J, with 11 bases between the two ends. The CDR3, as DNA: TGCGCCAGCAGCTCGAAGGGTGCGTCCTACGAGCAGTACTTC. Its protein is CASSSKGASYEQYF.

The V call is TRBV6-5, the J call TRBJ2-2; D gene ambiguous. Trimming shortened V by 8 bases and J by 6 bases, and 19 bases separated the two germline ends. Looked up from germline, CDR1 is MNHEY and CDR2 is SVGAGI. The CDR3 covers 15 residues. Here the CDR3 reads CASGSWLPRPGELFF. The CDR3 nucleotides are TGTGCCAGCGGCTCTTGGCTCCCCCGCCCCGGGGAGCTGTTTTTT.

V usage is TRBV19 and J usage is TRBJ1-1, with a tentative D call TRBD1 (5 bases). The CDR3 runs to 11 residues. Germline lookup yields CDR1 LNHDA and CDR2 SQIVND (reference sequence). Trimming stripped 4 bases from V and 8 bases from J, with 8 bases between. The CDR3 here is CASSTGGEAFF. CDR3 in DNA: TGTGCCAGTAGTACCGGGGGGGAAGCTTTCTTT.

This clone has only a few counts. The chain carries TRBV25-1 and TRBJ2-7; D perhaps matches TRBD1 (5 bases). The CDR3 is 14 amino acids. Trimming pared 0 bases from V and 2 bases from J, leaving 8 bases between. Germline V gene sequence: CDR1 MGHDK, CDR2 SYGVNS. The CDR3 region has the DNA TGTGCCAGCAGTGAATACAGGGATACCTACGAGCAGTACTTC. It encodes CASSEYRDTYEQYF.

As for this clone: Distinct nucleotide sequences in the sample also encode this CDR3. The gene calls are TRBV27 and TRBJ2-7, with D perhaps TRBD1 or TRBD2 (5 bases each). Germline CDR1 is MNHEY and CDR2 is SMNVEV (reference sequence). The CDR3 length is 15 residues. Trimming took off 3 bases at V and 0 bases at J, with 12 bases between the two ends. DNA for the CDR3: TGTGCCAGCAGTTTTCGGGGCGGAAGCTCCTACGAGCAGTACTTC. This sequence encodes CASSFRGGSSYEQYF.

As for this clone: The junction and the germline gene differ at one end; a read error may be behind it. V is TRBV2 and J is TRBJ2-7; weak D call: TRBD2 (6 bases). CDR3 size: 16 residues. From germline, CDR1 is SNHLY and CDR2 FYNNEI. CDR3 sequence reads: CAGSEAPGEHTYEQYF. CDR3 DNA sequence: TGTGCCGGCAGTGAAGCGCCGGGGGAGCACACCTACGAGCAGTACTTC.

In the case of this clone: This sample also contains other DNA sequences that code for the same CDR3. The chain carries TRBV29-1 and TRBJ2-7, with D maybe TRBD2 (6 bases). The CDR3 length is 12 residues. The germline V gene encodes CDR1 SQVTM and CDR2 ANQGSEA. Trimming took off 2 bases at V and 4 bases at J, with 9 bases between the two ends. CDR3 region: CSVEFRGYEQYF. The CDR3 DNA sequence: TGCAGCGTTGAATTTCGGGGGTACGAGCAGTACTTC.

This chain connects TRBV29-1 to TRBJ2-7; maybe TRBD1 (6 bases). Trimming stripped 4 bases from V and 6 bases from J, with 13 bases between. The CDR3 is 12 residues long. Germline values: CDR1 SQVTM, CDR2 ANQGSEA. In DNA form, the CDR3 reads TGCAGCGTTGTCCCAGGGGTAGGCGAGCAGTACTTC. Translation gives CSVVPGVGEQYF.

The CDR3 region has the DNA TGTGCCAGCAATTACAGGGGACGCTACAATGAGCAGTTCTTC. Amino acids: CASNYRGRYNEQFF. The rearrangement uses TRBV28 and TRBJ2-1, with 7 bases aligning to TRBD1. V was pared by 7 bases and J by 3 bases, with 6 bases of the junction left unmatched. Germline assignment: CDR1 MDHEN and CDR2 SYDVKM. The CDR3 length is 14 residues.

This chain uses TRBV7-5 with TRBJ2-5; no check of the table's D call, TRBD1, against the DNA was made. TRBV7-5 is a known pseudogene. The CDR3 sequence is 14 residues long. The CDR3 protein is CVRSATGMPETQYF. CDR3 sequence (DNA): TGTGTCAGAAGCGCAACAGGGATGCCAGAGACCCAGTACTTC.

As regards this clone: This same CDR3 is encoded by further DNA sequences in the sample. The V and J genes are TRBV28 and TRBJ2-7; D ambiguous. The germline CDR1 and CDR2 sequences are MDHEN and SYDVKM. V was cut by 2 bases and J by 3 bases, with 5 bases left in between. The CDR3 is made up of 12 amino acids. This CDR3 reads CASSLPNYEQYF. CDR3 nucleotides: TGTGCCAGCAGTTTACCCAACTACGAGCAGTACTTC. The full variable domain, rest sourced from reference TRBV28 and TRBJ2-7, is DVKVTQSSRYLVKRTGEKVFLECVQDMDHENMFWYRQDPGLGLRLIYFSYDVKMKEKGDIPEGYSVSREKKERFSLILESASTNQTSMYLCASSLPNYEQYFGPGTRLTVT.

J is TRBJ1-2 and V is TRBV28, with D uncertain. Deletions cut 6 bases from V and 0 bases from J, with 20 bases between. This CDR3 spans 17 amino acids. Germline V lookup: CDR1 MDHEN, CDR2 SYDVKM. CDR3 DNA: TGTGCCAGCAGCAATACCCGGAGGCGACGTCCTAACTATGGCTACACCTTC. The encoded protein is CASSNTRRRRPNYGYTF.